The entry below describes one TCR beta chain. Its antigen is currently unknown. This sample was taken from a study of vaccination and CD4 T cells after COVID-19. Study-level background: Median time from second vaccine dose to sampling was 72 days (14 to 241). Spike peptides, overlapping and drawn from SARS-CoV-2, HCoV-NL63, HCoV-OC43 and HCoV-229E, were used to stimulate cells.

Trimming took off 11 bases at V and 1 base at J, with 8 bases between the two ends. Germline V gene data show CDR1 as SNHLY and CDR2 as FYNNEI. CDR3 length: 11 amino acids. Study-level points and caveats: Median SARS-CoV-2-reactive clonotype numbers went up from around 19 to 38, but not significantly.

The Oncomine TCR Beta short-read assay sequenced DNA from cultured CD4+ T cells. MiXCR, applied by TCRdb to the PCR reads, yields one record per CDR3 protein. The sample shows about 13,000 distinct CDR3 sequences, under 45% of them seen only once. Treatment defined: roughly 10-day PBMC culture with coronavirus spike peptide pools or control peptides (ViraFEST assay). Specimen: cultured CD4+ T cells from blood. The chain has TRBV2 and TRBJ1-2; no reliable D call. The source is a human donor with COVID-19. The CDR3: CAQRGNYGYTF. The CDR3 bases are TGTGCCCAACGAGGTAACTATGGCTACACCTTC.